This is a list of T cell receptor beta chains from one sample in a study of Graves' ophthalmopathy and Graves' hyperthyroidism. MiXCR, run by TCRdb on the multiplex PCR reads, gives a single entry per CDR3 protein. The sample contains roughly 51,000 distinct CDR3 sequences, over 45% of which appear only once. Material: peripheral blood. Every receptor here comes from an adult man with Graves' ophthalmopathy. Both conserved end residues are part of each CDR3. The D gene is left open where the match is weak.

>TRBV5-1|.|TRBJ2-7
CASSLAPAVGGGQTYEQYF
>TRBV5-8|.|TRBJ2-6
CASSLAWGSGANVLTF
>TRBV7-6|.|TRBJ1-3
CASSQLGGVGGNTIYF
>TRBV5-1|.|TRBJ1-1
CASGKQGNTEAFF
>TRBV10-3|.|TRBJ1-4
CAIGGSAVGRGEEKLFF
>TRBV20-1|TRBD1|TRBJ2-7
CSASDIPGQGSYEQYF
>TRBV2|.|TRBJ2-1
CASSEERRQPGEQFF
>TRBV6-2/TRBV6-3|TRBD1|TRBJ2-7
CASSCKGQGSYEQYF
>TRBV5-1|.|TRBJ2-7
CASSGTRAYHEQYF
>TRBV10-3|.|TRBJ1-1
CAISGRQHTEAFF
>TRBV29-1|TRBD1|TRBJ2-7
CSVVGQGAIKVYEQYF
>TRBV18|.|TRBJ2-3
CASSPRGAGFDTQYF
>TRBV20-1|TRBD2|TRBJ2-7
CSARGTTSGSAYEQYF
>TRBV20-1|.|TRBJ1-2
CSVGSGGNNYGYTF
>TRBV19|.|TRBJ1-2
CASSRGSIVHGYTF
>TRBV19|TRBD2|TRBJ2-7
CASSRGYAGDEQYF
>TRBV10-2|.|TRBJ2-1
CASSAKRTYNEQFF
>TRBV20-1|TRBD2|TRBJ2-7
CSAGGGGLAGTEEYF
>TRBV7-8|.|TRBJ1-5
CASSRLGRGRNSNQPQHF
>TRBV20-1|.|TRBJ1-1
CSARELAGVPNTEAFF
>TRBV19|TRBD1|TRBJ2-1
CASSWAGGNNEQFF
>TRBV19|.|TRBJ1-5
CASSINPPGGNQPQHF
>TRBV6-6|.|TRBJ1-1
CASSKALAEAFF
>TRBV6-6|TRBD2|TRBJ2-5
CASSYVTSGGAETQYF
>TRBV20-1|.|TRBJ1-2
CSARQGGYTF
>TRBV19|.|TRBJ1-1
CASSIRKKPNTEAFF
>TRBV5-1|.|TRBJ2-3
CASSLGGTSTDTQYF
>TRBV2|TRBD1|TRBJ1-2
CASTEGTGSGYTF
>TRBV20-1|.|TRBJ1-1
CSASISGMGNTEAFF
>TRBV9|TRBD2|TRBJ2-3
CASSVRETSGRVTDTQYF
>TRBV19|TRBD1|TRBJ2-1
CASRGGTGGTDEQFF
>TRBV13|.|TRBJ1-4
CASSVGRSSEKLFF
>TRBV30|TRBD2|TRBJ2-1
CAWNLAAGGPGEQFF
>TRBV19|TRBD2|TRBJ2-5
CASQRGGETQYF
>TRBV2|.|TRBJ2-7
CASTVGSYEQYF
>TRBV10-2|TRBD1|TRBJ2-3
CASNQPDRGSDTQYF
>TRBV25-1|TRBD2|TRBJ2-3
CASRAAGVPDTQYF
>TRBV6-5|.|TRBJ2-7
CASRTDGRSGEQYF
>TRBV15|.|TRBJ2-1
CATSRDVGSYNEQFF
>TRBV20-1|.|TRBJ1-1
CSASVGGAVGNTEAFF
>TRBV9|TRBD2|TRBJ2-3
CASSRSGGAYGDTQYF
>TRBV11-2|TRBD2|TRBJ2-3
CASSSPGLAGDTQYF
>TRBV4-1|TRBD1|TRBJ1-1
CASSQDGWTGGSGTEAFF
>TRBV7-8|TRBD2|TRBJ2-1
CASSSLVAGAYNEQFF
>TRBV7-9|TRBD2|TRBJ2-3
CASSLGAAGGRDTQYF
>TRBV10-3|TRBD2|TRBJ2-2
CAISARGHTSGNTGELFF
>TRBV7-2|TRBD2|TRBJ2-2
CASSLGLADLGGELFF
>TRBV20-1|TRBD2|TRBJ2-7
CSARDDQPGSGGRYYEQYF
>TRBV14|TRBD2|TRBJ2-1
CASSTGQLAGANEQFF
>TRBV6-6|.|TRBJ2-2
CASSYSMEGVGELVF
>TRBV7-7|.|TRBJ2-1
CASSRTQGQQLF
>TRBV10-3|.|TRBJ1-2
CAISEIRTANYGYTF
>TRBV20-1|.|TRBJ2-3
CSARDREGVRTDTQYF
>TRBV12-3/TRBV12-4|.|TRBJ1-2
CASSTGQYNYGYTF